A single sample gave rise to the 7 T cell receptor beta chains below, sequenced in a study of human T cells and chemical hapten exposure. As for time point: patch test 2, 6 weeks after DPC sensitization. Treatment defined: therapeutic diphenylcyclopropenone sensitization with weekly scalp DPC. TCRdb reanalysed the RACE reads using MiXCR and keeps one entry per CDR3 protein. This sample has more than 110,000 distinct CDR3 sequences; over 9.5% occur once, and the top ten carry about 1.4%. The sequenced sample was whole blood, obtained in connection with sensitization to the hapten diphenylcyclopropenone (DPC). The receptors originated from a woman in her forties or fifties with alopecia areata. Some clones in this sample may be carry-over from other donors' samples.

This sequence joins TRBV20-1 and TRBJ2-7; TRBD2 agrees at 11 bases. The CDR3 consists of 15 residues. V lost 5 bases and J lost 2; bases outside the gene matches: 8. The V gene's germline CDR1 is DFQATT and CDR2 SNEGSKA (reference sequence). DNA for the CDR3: TGCAGTGCTCTAGAGCCGGGACTAGCGGCCTACGAGCAGTACTTC. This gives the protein CSALEPGLAAYEQYF.

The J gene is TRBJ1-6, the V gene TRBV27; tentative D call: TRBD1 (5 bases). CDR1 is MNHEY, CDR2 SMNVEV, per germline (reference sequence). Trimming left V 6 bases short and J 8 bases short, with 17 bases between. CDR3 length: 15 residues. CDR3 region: CASRPGRGRDSPLHF. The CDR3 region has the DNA TGTGCCAGCAGGCCCGGGCGGGGCCGGGATTCACCCCTCCACTTT.

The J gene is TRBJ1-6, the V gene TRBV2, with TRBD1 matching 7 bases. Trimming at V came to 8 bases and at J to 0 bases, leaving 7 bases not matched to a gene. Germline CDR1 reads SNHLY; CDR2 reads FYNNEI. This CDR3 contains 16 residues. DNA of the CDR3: TGTGCCAGCGCCGACAGGGAGAGCTCCTATAATTCACCCCTCCACTTT. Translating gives CASADRESSYNSPLHF.

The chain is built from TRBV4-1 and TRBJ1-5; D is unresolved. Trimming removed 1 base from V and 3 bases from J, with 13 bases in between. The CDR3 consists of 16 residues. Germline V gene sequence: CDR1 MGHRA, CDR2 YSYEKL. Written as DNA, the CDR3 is TGCGCCAGCAGCCAAGTAGAATCGGGGAACAATCAGCCCCAGCATTTT. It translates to CASSQVESGNNQPQHF.

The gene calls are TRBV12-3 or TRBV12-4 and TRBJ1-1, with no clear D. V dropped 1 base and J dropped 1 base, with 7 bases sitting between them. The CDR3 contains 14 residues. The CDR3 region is CASSLGFANTEAFF. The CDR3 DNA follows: TGTGCCAGCAGTTTAGGGTTCGCGAACACTGAAGCTTTCTTT.

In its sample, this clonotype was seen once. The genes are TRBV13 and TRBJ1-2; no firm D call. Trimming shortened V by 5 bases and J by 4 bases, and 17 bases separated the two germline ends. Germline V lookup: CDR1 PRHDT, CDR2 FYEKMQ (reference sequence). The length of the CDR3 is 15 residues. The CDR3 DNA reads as TGTGCCAGCAGCCAACACCCCCCGGCAGCCTATGGCTACACCTTC. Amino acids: CASSQHPPAAYGYTF.

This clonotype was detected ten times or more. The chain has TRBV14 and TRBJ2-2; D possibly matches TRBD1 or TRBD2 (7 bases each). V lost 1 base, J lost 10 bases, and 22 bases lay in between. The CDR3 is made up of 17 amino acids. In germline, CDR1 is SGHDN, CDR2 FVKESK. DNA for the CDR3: TGTGCCAGCAGCCAAGTACTCTCAGGGAGGGGGCGCAAGGAGCTGTTTTTT. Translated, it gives CASSQVLSGRGRKELFF.